Below, 32 T cell receptor beta chains from the same sample are listed, as sequenced in a study of brain T cells in children with intractable seizures. Assay used: immunoSEQ multiplex PCR; TCRdb lists only in-frame clones, some missing. This table holds 340,000 or so clones, 85% to 95% found once. Time point defined: blood from clinic visit 5 months post-surgery; TSC patient then seizure free. Here the sequenced sample was peripheral blood, taken more than 4 months after surgery. The receptors shown here come from a boy in the first two years of life with tuberous sclerosis and intractable seizures.

The V and J genes are TRBV19 and TRBJ2-3; 7 bases align to TRBD2. Germline V gene sequence: CDR1 LNHDA, CDR2 SQIVND (reference sequence). The CDR3 covers 13 residues. With V trimmed by 10 bases and J by 4 bases, 8 bases remained unmatched. CDR3 region: CATTGSGADTQYF. The CDR3 DNA follows: TGTGCCACAACCGGGAGCGGGGCAGATACGCAGTATTTT.

The rearrangement links TRBV27 to TRBJ2-7; 11 positions agree with TRBD2. J lost 2 bases, V lost 7 bases, and 10 bases had no gene match. The germline CDR1 and CDR2 sequences are MNHEY and SMNVEV (reference sequence). This CDR3 is 16 amino acids long. The CDR3 loop reads CASTSTLAGGTYEQYF. In DNA, the CDR3 is TGTGCCAGCACCTCCACCTTAGCGGGGGGGACCTACGAGCAGTACTTC.

The J gene is TRBJ1-5, the V gene TRBV5-8; tentatively, D is TRBD1 (6 bases). Germline V gene data show CDR1 as SGHTS and CDR2 as YDEGEE. Trimming cost V 3 bases and J 4 bases, with 14 bases left between them. The CDR3 contains 15 residues. This chain's CDR3 is CASSWGQSRNQPQHF. As DNA, the CDR3 is TGTGCCAGCAGCTGGGGGCAAAGTCGGAATCAGCCCCAGCATTTT.

The chain carries TRBV5-1 and TRBJ2-7, with 11 bases fitting TRBD2. With V trimmed by 0 bases and J by 3 bases, 14 bases remained unmatched. Germline-derived CDR1 and CDR2 are SGHRS and YFSETQ. The CDR3 is made up of 19 amino acids. CDR3 amino acids: CASSLGLAGRRRQDYEQYF. The CDR3 DNA reads as TGCGCCAGCAGCTTGGGACTAGCGGGACGTCGGCGTCAAGACTACGAGCAGTACTTC.

The chain carries TRBV12-3 or TRBV12-4 and TRBJ2-5; no reliable D call. The V end was cut by 4 bases, the J end by 3 bases, with 6 bases between. The length of the CDR3 is 12 residues. The CDR3 loop is CASSYPEETQYF. DNA for the CDR3: TGTGCCAGCAGTTATCCCGAAGAGACCCAGTACTTC.

This chain links TRBV7-9 with TRBJ2-1, with TRBD2 matching over 7 bases. The CDR3 consists of 13 residues. Germline V gene sequence: CDR1 SEHNR, CDR2 FQNEAQ (reference sequence). The V and J ends lost 2 bases and 10 bases, in that order; junction bases with no gene match: 5. The CDR3 reads CASSLSGGREQFF. CDR3 sequence (DNA): TGTGCCAGCAGCTTATCGGGGGGACGGGAGCAGTTCTTC.

The chain links TRBV25-1 to TRBJ1-1, with TRBD1 identical over 11 bases. V shed 4 bases and J 5 bases; nucleotides not matched to a gene: 12. CDR3 length: 17 amino acids. The germline gives CDR1 MGHDK, CDR2 SYGVNS. The CDR3: CASSALQKGTGGTEAFF. The CDR3, as DNA: TGTGCCAGCAGTGCTCTTCAGAAAGGGACAGGGGGTACTGAAGCTTTCTTT.

Written as DNA, the CDR3 is TGTGCCAGCAGCCAAGATGTCGACAGGGTTTTTGGCTACACCTTC. This sequence encodes CASSQDVDRVFGYTF. The chain has TRBV4-2 and TRBJ1-2, with 7 bases lining up with TRBD1. The CDR3 covers 15 residues. Germline V gene data show CDR1 as LGHNA and CDR2 as YNFKEQ. Trimming took 0 bases from V and 7 from J; bases not matched to a gene: 8.

This chain links TRBV29-1 with TRBJ2-7; perhaps TRBD2 as D (7 bases). Per germline, CDR1 SQVTM and CDR2 ANQGSEA. The CDR3 totals 13 residues. Deletions cut 3 bases from V and 5 bases from J, with 14 bases between. CDR3 sequence reads: CSVEGGALNEQYF. CDR3 sequence (DNA): TGCAGCGTTGAGGGGGGGGCCCTAAACGAGCAGTACTTC.

The chain joins TRBV9 to TRBJ1-1; TRBD1 aligns across 8 bases. Trimming took 0 bases from V and 5 from J; bases not matched to a gene: 12. Germline CDR1 reads SGDLS; CDR2 reads YYNGEE. The CDR3 spans 17 residues. CDR3 sequence (DNA): TGTGCCAGCAGCGTAGCTGGGGCAGGGGGCGCGGGGACTGAAGCTTTCTTT. Residues: CASSVAGAGGAGTEAFF.

This clone was found once. V is TRBV27 and J is TRBJ2-3; 7 bases map to TRBD1. Germline V lookup: CDR1 MNHEY, CDR2 SMNVEV (reference sequence). The CDR3 has 16 residues. The V segment lost 4 bases and the J segment 2 bases; nucleotides outside the gene matches: 9. The CDR3 spells CASSSRQGFHTDTQYF. The CDR3 DNA reads TGTGCCAGCAGTTCAAGACAGGGCTTCCACACAGATACGCAGTATTTT.

CDR3 protein: CASSRGRLGTEAFF. The DNA of the CDR3 is TGTGCCAGTAGCAGGGGGCGCTTGGGTACTGAAGCTTTCTTT. The chain employs TRBV19 and TRBJ1-1; 8 bases are shared with TRBD1. Germline V gene sequence: CDR1 LNHDA, CDR2 SQIVND (reference sequence). This CDR3 contains 14 residues. The V and J ends lost 6 bases and 5 bases, in that order; junction bases with no gene match: 8.

This clone was detected once. The chain couples TRBV24-1 to TRBJ2-6; D remains ambiguous. CDR3 length: 13 amino acids. The V gene lost 9 bases and the J gene lost 0 bases, with 5 bases spanning the gap. Germline V gives CDR1 KGHDR, CDR2 SFDVKD. This CDR3 reads CATQYSGANVLTF. The CDR3 DNA is TGTGCCACCCAGTACTCTGGGGCCAACGTCCTGACTTTC.

The chain joins TRBV12-3 or TRBV12-4 to TRBJ2-5; tentative D call: TRBD1 (5 bases). V was cut by 5 bases and J by 5 bases, with 9 bases left in between. CDR3 size: 12 residues. CDR3 bases: TGTGCCAGCAGTCCGTACAGGGAGACCCAGTACTTC. This sequence encodes CASSPYRETQYF.

V and J are TRBV7-8 and TRBJ1-5; no clear D gene. V was trimmed by 2 bases and J by 1 base, leaving 6 bases between them. The CDR3 sequence is 14 residues long. CDR1 and CDR2 (germline): SGHVS, FQNEAQ. The CDR3 nucleotides read TGTGCCAGCAGCTTATATGAGAGCAATCAGCCCCAGCATTTT. Protein sequence: CASSLYESNQPQHF.

The rearrangement links TRBV5-1 to TRBJ1-2; maybe TRBD1 (6 bases). V was shortened by 0 bases and J by 8 bases, with 17 bases between the two germline ends. Looked up from germline, CDR1 is SGHRS and CDR2 is YFSETQ. This CDR3 contains 15 residues. The DNA for the CDR3 is TGCGCCAGCAGCTTGGTAGTTGCAGGGGTTCTCGGCTACACCTTC. Residues: CASSLVVAGVLGYTF.

The J gene is TRBJ1-3, the V gene TRBV6-5; D ambiguous. Trimming pared 7 bases from V and 4 bases from J, leaving 11 bases between. Germline-derived CDR1 and CDR2 are MNHEY and SVGAGI. This CDR3 has 13 residues. In DNA, the CDR3 is TGTGCCAGCACCCAAGGAGCAGGAAACACCATATATTTT. Amino acid sequence: CASTQGAGNTIYF.

V and J are TRBV29-1 and TRBJ2-7, with D perhaps TRBD1 (6 bases). The length of the CDR3 is 15 residues. Between the trimmed V and J ends, which lost 2 bases and 1 base, there was a span of 15 bases. From germline, CDR1 is SQVTM and CDR2 ANQGSEA. The CDR3 DNA reads as TGCAGCGTTGAATTCCAGGGGTCCCCTTCCTACGAGCAGTACTTC. Its translation: CSVEFQGSPSYEQYF.

The rearrangement joins TRBV2 to TRBJ2-7; unclear D gene. V dropped 7 bases and J dropped 3 bases, with 10 bases sitting between them. This CDR3 region has 12 residues. The germline gives CDR1 SNHLY, CDR2 FYNNEI. CDR3 sequence: CASTASLYEQYF. DNA of the CDR3: TGTGCCAGCACAGCTTCCCTCTACGAGCAGTACTTC.

The genes are TRBV12-3 or TRBV12-4 and TRBJ1-2; D might be TRBD1 (5 bases). Trimming shortened V by 6 bases and J by 8 bases, and 16 bases separated the two germline ends. This CDR3 region has 13 residues. The CDR3 sequence is CASSAGGGEGYTF. The CDR3, as DNA: TGTGCCAGCAGCGCGGGGGGAGGGGAAGGCTACACCTTC.

This clone appeared a single time. The CDR3, as DNA: TGTGCCAGCAGGAGACAGGAAAGAAACACCATATATTTT. This gives the protein CASRRQERNTIYF. The genes are TRBV2 and TRBJ1-3; TRBD1 might be the D (6 bases). Trimming stripped 6 bases from V and 5 bases from J, with 11 bases between. The CDR3 contains 13 residues. Germline V gene sequence: CDR1 SNHLY, CDR2 FYNNEI.

This chain joins TRBV4-1 and TRBJ2-6; 8 bases agree with TRBD1. CDR1 is MGHRA and CDR2 is YSYEKL in the germline V gene. J was trimmed by 0 bases and V by 7 bases; bases with no gene match: 14. The CDR3 runs 19 residues. CDR3 nucleotide sequence: TGCGCCAGCAACCTAGAAGACAGGGGACGAGGCTCTGGGGCCAACGTCCTGACTTTC. Residues: CASNLEDRGRGSGANVLTF.

This chain connects TRBV9 to TRBJ2-6, with D tentatively TRBD1 (5 bases). V was cut by 4 bases and J by 0 bases, with 14 bases left in between. The CDR3 spans 17 residues. Germline CDR1 is SGDLS and CDR2 is YYNGEE. The CDR3 reads CASSPHQGHSGANVLTF. The DNA of the CDR3 is TGTGCCAGCAGCCCCCATCAGGGCCACTCTGGGGCCAACGTCCTGACTTTC. Filled out from reference TRBV9 and TRBJ2-6, the complete variable domain reads DSGVTQTPKHLITATGQRVTLRCSPRSGDLSVYWYQQSLDQGLQFLIQYYNGEERAKGNILERFSAQQFPDLHSELNLSSLELGDSALYFCASSPHQGHSGANVLTFGAGSRLTVL.

This sequence joins TRBV6-2 or TRBV6-3 and TRBJ1-1; 10 bases map to TRBD1. With 6 bases clipped from V and 2 bases from J, the junction kept 3 bases outside the gene matches. The CDR3 is 14 amino acids. CDR1 is MNHEY, CDR2 SVGEGT, per germline. CDR3 DNA: TGTGCCAGCAGCTGGGACAGGGGAAACACTGAAGCTTTCTTT. Its protein product is CASSWDRGNTEAFF.

V is TRBV9 and J is TRBJ2-1, with 12 bases that match TRBD2. The CDR3 has 19 residues. The germline gives CDR1 SGDLS, CDR2 YYNGEE. Unmatched junction bases numbered 11, after V lost 4 bases and J lost 0 bases. In DNA form, the CDR3 reads TGTGCCAGCAGCCGCGGGACTAGCGGGCGCATTCTCTCCTACAATGAGCAGTTCTTC. It yields the protein CASSRGTSGRILSYNEQFF.

The chain employs TRBV7-2 and TRBJ1-1; 7 bases match TRBD1. Germline assignment: CDR1 SGHTA and CDR2 FQGNSA. This CDR3 spans 15 amino acids. V gave up 3 bases and J gave up 11 bases; unmatched junction bases: 15. The CDR3 nucleotides are TGTGCCAGCAGCTTTTACGGGCAGGGGGAATCGTTGGCTTTCTTT. Protein product: CASSFYGQGESLAFF.

The V gene is TRBV30, the J gene TRBJ2-7; no clear D gene. Germline values: CDR1 GTSNPN, CDR2 SVGIG (reference sequence). This CDR3 has 15 residues. Trimming took 0 bases from V and 3 from J, leaving 15 bases between them. The CDR3 DNA reads TGTGCCTGGAGTGTAATCCCCCCCGTTCACTACGAGCAGTACTTC. Translation: CAWSVIPPVHYEQYF.

This chain uses TRBV7-9 with TRBJ1-2, with D hard to call. With 3 bases removed from V and 0 bases from J, the gap between germline ends came to 5 bases. Germline CDR1 is SEHNR and CDR2 is FQNEAQ (reference sequence). The CDR3 loop spans 13 amino acids. The CDR3 here is CASSFAANYGYTF. The CDR3 DNA follows: TGTGCCAGCAGCTTTGCGGCTAACTATGGCTACACCTTC.

V gene TRBV29-1 combines with J gene TRBJ2-1, with D tentatively TRBD2 (6 bases). V was clipped by 4 bases and J by 7 bases, with 17 bases between them. From germline, CDR1 is SQVTM and CDR2 ANQGSEA. The CDR3 sequence is 14 residues long. CDR3 amino acids: CSVVLGLGRNEQFF. CDR3 DNA: TGCAGCGTTGTCTTGGGACTGGGTCGAAATGAGCAGTTCTTC.

The genes are TRBV3-1 (or the pseudogene TRBV3-2) and TRBJ2-1; weak D call: TRBD1 (6 bases). Deletions cut 2 bases from V and 4 bases from J, with 21 bases between. Germline V gene sequence: CDR1 LGHDT, CDR2 YNNKEL (reference sequence). This CDR3 is 18 amino acids long. As DNA, the CDR3 is TGTGCCAGCAGCCAACCTTATTCGGGACACAAAATTTACAATGAGCAGTTCTTC. Translation gives CASSQPYSGHKIYNEQFF.

V and J are TRBV7-9 and TRBJ1-1; D may be TRBD1 (6 bases). Trimming left V 6 bases short and J 7 bases short, with 15 bases between. CDR1 is SEHNR, CDR2 FQNEAQ, per germline (reference sequence). The CDR3 is 13 residues long. CDR3 DNA sequence: TGTGCCAGCAGTCGGGGGGGACATAATGAAGCTTTCTTT. Translating gives CASSRGGHNEAFF.

The chain has TRBV13 and TRBJ1-2, with a weak D call TRBD1 (5 bases). Trimming stripped 1 base from V and 5 bases from J, with 11 bases between. CDR1 and CDR2 from the germline V gene are PRHDT and FYEKMQ (reference sequence). This CDR3 is 14 amino acids long. For the CDR3, the DNA is TGTGCCAGCAGCTTAGACAGGAACTATTATGGCTACACCTTC. Its translation is CASSLDRNYYGYTF.